This TCR beta chain was observed in a study of T cell responses to AZD1222 COVID-19 vaccine. Trimming shortened V by 3 bases and J by 4 bases, and 12 bases separated the two germline ends. This CDR3 is 15 amino acids long. CDR1 MDHEN and CDR2 SYDVKM come from the germline V gene. The repertoire was sequenced with immunoSEQ multiplex PCR; TCRdb's copy has only in-frame clones and lacks some. Here the sample spans about 18,000 clones, 85% to 90% being singletons. The sequence was obtained from an adult who received the AZD1222 COVID-19 vaccine. The chain recombines TRBV28 with TRBJ2-2; the D gene is possibly TRBD1 (6 bases). The specimen was peripheral blood, collected 28 days after the second AZD1222 dose. The CDR3 DNA reads TGTGCCAGCAGTTTCCGGACAGACCCCACCGGGGAGCTGTTTTTT. Its protein is CASSFRTDPTGELFF.